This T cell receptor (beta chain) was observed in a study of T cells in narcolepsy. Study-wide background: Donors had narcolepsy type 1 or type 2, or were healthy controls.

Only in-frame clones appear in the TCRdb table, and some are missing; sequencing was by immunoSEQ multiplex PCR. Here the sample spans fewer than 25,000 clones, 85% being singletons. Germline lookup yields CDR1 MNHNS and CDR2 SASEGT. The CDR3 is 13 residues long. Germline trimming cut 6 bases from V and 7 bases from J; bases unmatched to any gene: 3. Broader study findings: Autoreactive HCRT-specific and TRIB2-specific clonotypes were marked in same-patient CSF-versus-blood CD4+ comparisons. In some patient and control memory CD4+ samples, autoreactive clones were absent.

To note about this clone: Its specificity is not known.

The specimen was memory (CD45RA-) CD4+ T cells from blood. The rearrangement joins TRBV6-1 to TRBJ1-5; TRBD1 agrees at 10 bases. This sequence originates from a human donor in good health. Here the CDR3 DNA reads TGTGCCAGCAGCGTGGACAGGGGGCAGCCCCAGCATTTT. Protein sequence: CASSVDRGQPQHF.